Presented here are 22 T cell receptor beta chains from one specimen sequenced in a study of blood T cell repertoires in COVID-19. Method: immunoSEQ multiplex PCR; TCRdb's copy keeps in-frame clones and lacks some. Of approximately 98,000 clones in the sample, around 81% were seen once. The sequencing sample was made of peripheral blood. Receptors were obtained from a woman in her sixties or seventies with acute or convalescent COVID-19.

The rearrangement uses TRBV28 and TRBJ1-3; D perhaps matches TRBD1 (5 bases). Trimming took off 2 bases at V and 2 bases at J, with 7 bases between the two ends. Germline CDR1 reads MDHEN; CDR2 reads SYDVKM. The CDR3 is made up of 14 amino acids. CDR3 bases: TGTGCCAGCAGTTTACCAGGGACTGGAAACACCATATATTTT. Protein product: CASSLPGTGNTIYF.

This chain links TRBV11-1 with TRBJ1-6, with D unresolved. Trimming stripped 6 bases from V and 5 bases from J, with 14 bases between. The CDR3 is 15 residues long. Germline CDR1 is SGHAT and CDR2 is FQDESV (reference sequence). CDR3 region: CASRRTGVNNSPLHF. In nucleotides, the CDR3 is TGTGCCAGCAGGAGAACCGGGGTGAATAATTCACCCCTCCACTTT.

The rearrangement joins TRBV7-6 to TRBJ2-1; TRBD2 aligns across 11 bases. The ends lost 3 bases at V and 10 bases at J; junction bases unmatched: 26. The germline gives CDR1 SGHVS, CDR2 FNYEAQ. The CDR3 is made up of 21 amino acids. The CDR3 nucleotides are TGTGCCAGCAGCTTCAAACTAGCGGGAGAGCTACAAAGTAGGGCCCAGCGGGAGCAGTTCTTC. Protein sequence: CASSFKLAGELQSRAQREQFF.

V is TRBV11-2 and J is TRBJ1-4; D possibly corresponds to TRBD1 (5 bases). Germline V CDR1 and CDR2: SGHAT, FQNNGV. V dropped 5 bases and J dropped 4 bases, with 17 bases sitting between them. The CDR3 totals 16 residues. In nucleotides, the CDR3 is TGTGCCAGCAGCCTTGTGGGGGGAGTTAATAATGAAAAACTGTTTTTT. Amino acid sequence: CASSLVGGVNNEKLFF.

The chain carries TRBV4-3 and TRBJ2-2, with 12 bases that match TRBD2. Germline V gene data show CDR1 as LGHNA and CDR2 as YSLEER. This CDR3 has 17 residues. J lost 9 bases, V lost 2 bases, and 10 bases had no gene match. The CDR3 sequence: CASSQRLAGEGSRELFF. DNA of the CDR3: TGCGCCAGCAGCCAAAGACTAGCGGGGGAGGGATCTCGGGAGCTGTTTTTT.

The rearrangement links TRBV29-1 to TRBJ2-1; 9 nucleotides line up with TRBD1. The CDR3 totals 13 residues. Per the germline V gene, CDR1 is SQVTM and CDR2 is ANQGSEA. Trimming took 8 bases from V and 4 from J; bases not matched to a gene: 6. In DNA, the CDR3 is TGCAGCACCAGGACAGGGGAATACAATGAGCAGTTCTTC. This sequence encodes CSTRTGEYNEQFF.

V is TRBV5-1 and J is TRBJ2-5, with 10 bases lining up with TRBD2. V trimming: 0 bases; J trimming: 4 bases; junction bases outside the gene matches: 9. This CDR3 has 17 residues. CDR1 is SGHRS and CDR2 is YFSETQ in the germline V gene. The CDR3 loop is CASSLDRAGGPRETQYF. CDR3 nucleotide sequence: TGCGCCAGCAGCTTGGATCGAGCGGGGGGGCCGCGAGAGACCCAGTACTTC.

The chain combines TRBV9 with TRBJ2-7; D perhaps matches TRBD1 (5 bases). This CDR3 is built from 14 residues. V lost 4 bases and J 6 bases, leaving 17 bases between the germline ends. Germline lookup yields CDR1 SGDLS and CDR2 YYNGEE. The CDR3 region has the DNA TGTGCCAGCAGCAGGGGTACTTCCCTCCTCGAGCAGTACTTC. Its translation: CASSRGTSLLEQYF.

There are a few counts of this clone. The genes are TRBV12-3 or TRBV12-4 and TRBJ1-1; TRBD1 is a possible D gene (6 bases). The CDR3 loop spans 13 amino acids. V dropped 2 bases and J dropped 6 bases, with 10 bases sitting between them. The CDR3 region is CASSLSGVAEAFF. CDR3 bases: TGTGCCAGCAGTTTATCAGGGGTGGCTGAAGCTTTCTTT.

The chain has TRBV19 and TRBJ1-1; TRBD1 matches 7 bases. The V gene's germline CDR1 is LNHDA and CDR2 SQIVND (reference sequence). Trimming took 5 bases from V and 7 from J; bases not matched to a gene: 7. The CDR3 consists of 13 residues. CDR3 residues: CASSRDSVYEAFF. The DNA of the CDR3 is TGTGCCAGTAGTCGGGACAGCGTCTATGAAGCTTTCTTT.

The chain combines TRBV4-1 with TRBJ2-1; 14 bases align to TRBD2. J gave up 1 base and V 0 bases, and 11 bases lay outside the gene matches. The CDR3 covers 21 residues. Germline CDR1 is MGHRA and CDR2 is YSYEKL. The chain's CDR3 is CASSQDPLSGLAGGSYNEQFF. The CDR3 nucleotides are TGCGCCAGCAGCCAAGATCCTTTATCAGGACTAGCGGGGGGTTCCTACAATGAGCAGTTCTTC.

The CDR3 here is CSVAGLAGRSYEQYF. As DNA, the CDR3 is TGCAGCGTTGCGGGCCTAGCGGGAAGGTCCTACGAGCAGTACTTC. This sequence joins TRBV29-1 and TRBJ2-7; 9 bases are a match to TRBD2. The CDR3 covers 15 residues. The germline gives CDR1 SQVTM, CDR2 ANQGSEA. V was clipped by 4 bases and J by 1 base; unmatched bases: 8.

This chain joins TRBV5-5 and TRBJ2-1; weak D call: TRBD2 (5 bases). This CDR3 has 12 residues. With 1 base removed from V and 10 bases from J, the gap between germline ends came to 9 bases. Germline V gene sequence: CDR1 SGHKS, CDR2 YYEKEE (reference sequence). The CDR3 coding sequence is TGTGCCAGCAGCTTGTCACTAGGCGAGCAGTTCTTC. Residues: CASSLSLGEQFF.

The rearrangement joins TRBV19 to TRBJ1-4; 10 positions agree with TRBD1. This CDR3 is built from 15 residues. Looked up from germline, CDR1 is LNHDA and CDR2 is SQIVND (reference sequence). V shed 5 bases and J 7 bases; nucleotides not matched to a gene: 7. CDR3 in amino acids: CASSPRQGAGEKLFF. CDR3 in DNA: TGTGCCAGTAGTCCCCGACAGGGGGCGGGTGAAAAACTGTTTTTT.

The V and J genes are TRBV28 and TRBJ1-2; 8 nucleotides line up with TRBD1. Losses at the gene ends were 3 bases for V and 9 bases for J; bases not matched to a gene: 9. The CDR3 extends over 14 amino acids. CDR1 is MDHEN and CDR2 is SYDVKM in the germline V gene. CDR3 nucleotide sequence: TGTGCCAGCAGTTTCAGGGGGCGCTCGATCAGCTACACCTTC. Protein: CASSFRGRSISYTF.

This clone was found once. The chain is built from TRBV3-1 (or the pseudogene TRBV3-2) and TRBJ2-3, with D possibly TRBD2 on 6 matching bases. The CDR3 contains 16 residues. Trimming pared 4 bases from V and 1 base from J, leaving 15 bases between. From germline, CDR1 is LGHDT and CDR2 YNNKEL (reference sequence). CDR3 in DNA: TGTGCCAGCAGCCCTCGGGTCGGCGGGGGCACAGATACGCAGTATTTT. Protein: CASSPRVGGGTDTQYF.

The chain links TRBV28 to TRBJ1-1, with 7 bases fitting TRBD1. Trimming at V came to 7 bases and at J to 4 bases, leaving 12 bases not matched to a gene. The CDR3 is made up of 15 amino acids. Germline-derived CDR1 and CDR2 are MDHEN and SYDVKM. The CDR3 sequence: CASNYLQGLTTEAFF. The CDR3 bases are TGTGCCAGCAACTATTTACAGGGGTTGACCACTGAAGCTTTCTTT.

This chain links TRBV5-1 with TRBJ2-7; TRBD2 agrees at 7 bases. V dropped 4 bases and J dropped 3; count of bases not matched to a gene: 10. Germline CDR1 is SGHRS and CDR2 is YFSETQ. This CDR3 spans 15 amino acids. CDR3 amino acids: CASSAGPSGLYEQYF. The CDR3 DNA sequence: TGCGCCAGCAGCGCCGGACCTAGCGGCCTCTACGAGCAGTACTTC.

The chain links TRBV2 to TRBJ1-6; 8 nucleotides line up with TRBD1. This CDR3 has 15 residues. Germline V CDR1 and CDR2: SNHLY, FYNNEI. V dropped 4 bases and J dropped 5; count of bases not matched to a gene: 4. DNA of the CDR3: TGTGCCAGCAGTGCCCACAGGGGGAATAATTCACCCCTCCACTTT. Protein: CASSAHRGNNSPLHF.

The rearrangement links TRBV9 to TRBJ2-5; a weak D match, TRBD2 (5 bases). This CDR3 spans 15 amino acids. In germline, CDR1 is SGDLS, CDR2 YYNGEE. V gave up 4 bases and J gave up 5 bases, with 18 bases separating them. CDR3 sequence reads: CASSSDGLAGETQYF. In nucleotides, the CDR3 is TGTGCCAGCAGCTCTGATGGGCTAGCCGGGGAGACCCAGTACTTC.

The chain employs TRBV4-2 and TRBJ2-1; the match to TRBD2 covers 10 bases. This CDR3 contains 19 residues. Germline values: CDR1 LGHNA, CDR2 YNFKEQ. Germline trimming cut 0 bases from V and 3 bases from J; bases unmatched to any gene: 11. CDR3 bases: TGTGCCAGCAGCCAAGAGGTAGCGGGAGGTTCTCCACTCTACAATGAGCAGTTCTTC. It codes for CASSQEVAGGSPLYNEQFF.

J is TRBJ2-1 and V is TRBV4-2, with no clear D. The V end lost 2 bases, the J end lost 5 bases, and 7 bases lay between the germline ends. CDR1 is LGHNA and CDR2 is YNFKEQ in the germline V gene. This CDR3 is 13 amino acids long. In DNA form, the CDR3 reads TGTGCCAGCAGCCAACAACAAAACAATGAGCAGTTCTTC. This translates into CASSQQQNNEQFF.